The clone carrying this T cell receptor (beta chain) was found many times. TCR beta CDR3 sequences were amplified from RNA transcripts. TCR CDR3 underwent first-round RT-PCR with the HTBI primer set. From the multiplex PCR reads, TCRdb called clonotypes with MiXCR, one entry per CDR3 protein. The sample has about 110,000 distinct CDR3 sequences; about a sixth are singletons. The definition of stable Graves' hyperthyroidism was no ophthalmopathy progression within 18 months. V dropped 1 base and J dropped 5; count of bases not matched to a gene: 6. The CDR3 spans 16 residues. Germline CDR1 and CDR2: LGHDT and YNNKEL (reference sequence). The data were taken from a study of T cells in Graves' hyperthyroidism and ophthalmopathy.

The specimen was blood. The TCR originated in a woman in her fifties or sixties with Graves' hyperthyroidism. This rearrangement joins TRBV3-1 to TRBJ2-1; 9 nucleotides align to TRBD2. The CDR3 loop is CASSQGVSGRNNEQFF. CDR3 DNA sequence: TGTGCCAGCAGCCAAGGGGTTAGCGGGAGAAACAATGAGCAGTTCTTC.